Below, 31 T cell receptor beta chains from the same sample are listed, as sequenced in a study of blood T cell repertoires in COVID-19. The data were produced by immunoSEQ multiplex PCR, yet TCRdb's version contains in-frame clones alone and is incomplete. The sample carries 40,000 to 65,000 clones, approximately 80% recorded once. Sequenced input: peripheral blood. These receptor sequences come from a human donor with active or convalescent COVID-19. The donor label of this sample is uncertain.

The CDR3 loop reads CASLKGDSYEQYF. In DNA, the CDR3 is TGTGCCAGCTTAAAAGGGGACTCCTACGAGCAGTACTTC. The chain is built from TRBV6-6 and TRBJ2-7; D perhaps matches TRBD1 (5 bases). Trimming removed 8 bases from V and 0 bases from J, with 11 bases in between. Germline V gives CDR1 MNHNY, CDR2 SVGAGI (reference sequence). This CDR3 region has 13 residues.

The CDR3 DNA reads as TGTGCCAGCTCACCAGACAGCCAGAACACTGAAGCTTTCTTT. It translates to CASSPDSQNTEAFF. The chain is built from TRBV18 and TRBJ1-1, with D tentatively TRBD1 (5 bases). Germline V CDR1 and CDR2: KGHSH, LQKENI. The V end lost 2 bases, the J end lost 1 base, and 8 bases lay between the germline ends. This CDR3 is 14 amino acids long.

The rearrangement joins TRBV5-1 to TRBJ1-6; 7 bases match TRBD1. Germline CDR1 reads SGHRS; CDR2 reads YFSETQ. V was pared by 2 bases and J by 7 bases, with 3 bases of the junction left unmatched. The CDR3 extends over 14 amino acids. This CDR3 is CASSFQGDNSPLHF. The CDR3 DNA sequence: TGCGCCAGCAGCTTCCAGGGGGACAATTCACCCCTCCACTTT.

J is TRBJ2-1 and V is TRBV7-3; weak D call: TRBD1 (6 bases). The ends were cut back, 4 bases at V and 7 bases at J, with 14 bases in the middle. CDR1 and CDR2 (germline): SGHTA, FQGTGA. The CDR3 sequence is 14 residues long. The CDR3 DNA is TGTGCCAGCAGCTCCGCCACCCAGGGGAATGAGCAGTTCTTC. This codes for CASSSATQGNEQFF.

V gene TRBV28 combines with J gene TRBJ2-3; TRBD2 is a possible D gene (5 bases). The V gene lost 6 bases and the J gene lost 7 bases, with 11 bases spanning the gap. CDR3 length equals 12 residues. The germline V gene encodes CDR1 MDHEN and CDR2 SYDVKM. CDR3 loop: CASSVTSNTQYF. The CDR3 DNA is TGTGCCAGCAGCGTCACTAGTAATACGCAGTATTTT.

This chain joins TRBV6-5 and TRBJ1-1, with D possibly being TRBD1 (6 bases). Between the trimmed V and J ends, which lost 9 bases and 2 bases, there was a span of 16 bases. The length of the CDR3 is 14 residues. Germline-derived CDR1 and CDR2 are MNHEY and SVGAGI. The CDR3 protein is CASRTDVVNTEAFF. CDR3 DNA sequence: TGTGCCAGTCGGACAGATGTGGTAAACACTGAAGCTTTCTTT.

This clone was detected only a few times. The chain recombines TRBV2 with TRBJ2-2; possible D gene TRBD2, 6 bases. Germline V gene sequence: CDR1 SNHLY, CDR2 FYNNEI. V lost 3 bases and J 2 bases, leaving 10 bases between the germline ends. The CDR3 covers 15 residues. The CDR3 protein is CASSEGTLNTGELFF. Written as DNA, the CDR3 is TGTGCCAGCAGTGAGGGGACTTTAAACACCGGGGAGCTGTTTTTT. The whole variable domain, filled in from reference TRBV2 and TRBJ2-2, reads EPEVTQTPSHQVTQMGQEVILRCVPISNHLYFYWYRQILGQKVEFLVSFYNNEISEKSEIFDDQFSVERPDGSNFTLKIRSTKLEDSAMYFCASSEGTLNTGELFFGEGSRLTVL.

In its sample, this clone was seen a few times. In nucleotides, the CDR3 is TGTGCCACCAGCAGAGGAGGGGGTGGAAACACCATATATTTT. Residues: CATSRGGGGNTIYF. The V gene is TRBV15, the J gene TRBJ1-3; D is possibly TRBD1 (6 bases). This CDR3 is built from 14 residues. Germline-derived CDR1 and CDR2 are LNHNV and YYDKDF (reference sequence). With 1 base removed from V and 3 bases from J, the gap between germline ends came to 7 bases.

The V and J genes are TRBV10-1 and TRBJ1-2; D is perhaps TRBD1 (6 bases). Between the trimmed V and J ends, which lost 10 bases and 0 bases, there was a span of 27 bases. Germline lookup yields CDR1 WNHNN and CDR2 SYGVQD (reference sequence). CDR3 size: 18 residues. CDR3 in DNA: TGCGCCAAGGGGGGGAGATACGGGCCGCTGAAGGCTAACTATGGCTACACCTTC. Translated: CAKGGRYGPLKANYGYTF.

This chain uses TRBV14 with TRBJ1-2; D possibly corresponds to TRBD1 (6 bases). Germline CDR1 SGHDN, CDR2 FVKESK. CDR3 length: 13 amino acids. V lost 4 bases to trimming and J lost 3 bases, with 9 bases between them. CDR3 nucleotides: TGTGCCAGCAGCCCGGACAGCGACTATGGCTACACCTTC. This codes for CASSPDSDYGYTF.

This sequence joins TRBV29-1 and TRBJ1-3; TRBD1 matches 8 bases. The CDR3 contains 14 residues. V was clipped by 4 bases and J by 5 bases; unmatched bases: 7. Germline V gene data show CDR1 as SQVTM and CDR2 as ANQGSEA. The DNA for the CDR3 is TGCAGCGTTGTCCTCGGACAGGGAAGAAACACCATATATTTT. As protein: CSVVLGQGRNTIYF. The whole variable domain, filled in from reference TRBV29-1 and TRBJ1-3, reads SAVISQKPSRDICQRGTSLTIQCQVDSQVTMMFWYRQQPGQSLTLIATANQGSEATYESGFVIDKFPISRPNLTFSTLTVSNMSPEDSSIYLCSVVLGQGRNTIYFGEGSWLTVV.

The chain couples TRBV7-2 to TRBJ1-2; D gene unclear. The V end lost 3 bases, the J end lost 4 bases, and 12 bases lay between the germline ends. Germline V gene data show CDR1 as SGHTA and CDR2 as FQGNSA. The CDR3 is 14 amino acids. Here the CDR3 reads CASSFRVEGYGYTF. CDR3 sequence (DNA): TGTGCCAGCAGCTTTCGGGTTGAGGGCTATGGCTACACCTTC.

The gene calls are TRBV18 and TRBJ2-7; TRBD2 matches 7 bases. Germline values: CDR1 KGHSH, CDR2 LQKENI. The trim removed 2 bases at V and 0 bases at J, leaving 4 bases unmatched. The CDR3 loop spans 15 amino acids. This chain's CDR3 is CASSPSSGSSYEQYF. The CDR3 nucleotides read TGTGCCAGCTCACCATCTAGCGGAAGCTCCTACGAGCAGTACTTC.

CDR3 sequence reads: CASTIADGNNEQFF. As DNA, the CDR3 is TGTGCCAGCACCATAGCGGACGGGAACAATGAGCAGTTCTTC. The chain combines TRBV2 with TRBJ2-1, with D perhaps matching TRBD2 (6 bases). Trimming shortened V by 7 bases and J by 5 bases, and 15 bases separated the two germline ends. Germline V gene sequence: CDR1 SNHLY, CDR2 FYNNEI. The CDR3 is made up of 14 amino acids.

This chain uses TRBV5-1 with TRBJ1-1, with TRBD1 matching over 7 bases. CDR1 is SGHRS, CDR2 YFSETQ, per germline. Trimming took 4 bases from V and 1 from J; bases not matched to a gene: 7. The CDR3 runs 15 residues. CDR3 sequence reads: CASSTNRGGNTEAFF. CDR3 sequence (DNA): TGCGCCAGCAGCACCAACAGGGGTGGGAACACTGAAGCTTTCTTT.

The CDR3 region is CSVGGQGSSYEQYF. CDR3 DNA sequence: TGCAGCGTGGGAGGACAAGGAAGCTCCTACGAGCAGTACTTC. The chain uses TRBV29-1 and TRBJ2-7; a possible D gene is TRBD2 (6 bases). The CDR3 has 14 amino acids. Looked up from germline, CDR1 is SQVTM and CDR2 is ANQGSEA. The V end was cut by 6 bases, the J end by 0 bases, with 15 bases between.

The J gene is TRBJ1-2, the V gene TRBV3-1 (or the pseudogene TRBV3-2); D unresolved. The ends were cut back, 4 bases at V and 3 bases at J, with 9 bases in the middle. The CDR3 runs 13 residues. Germline V gene data show CDR1 as LGHDT and CDR2 as YNNKEL (reference sequence). In DNA, the CDR3 is TGTGCCAGCAGCCCCACAAAAGACTATGGCTACACCTTC. Translated, it gives CASSPTKDYGYTF.

This chain uses TRBV5-6 with TRBJ2-7; 8 bases line up with TRBD2. Per germline, CDR1 SGHDT and CDR2 YYEEEE. CDR3 length: 17 amino acids. V dropped 4 bases and J dropped 3; count of bases not matched to a gene: 15. Here the CDR3 reads CASSTGGPGTSIYEQYF. The CDR3 DNA sequence: TGTGCCAGCAGCACCGGGGGACCCGGGACTAGTATCTACGAGCAGTACTTC.

V is TRBV30 and J is TRBJ1-2; 7 nucleotides line up with TRBD1. The CDR3 has 14 amino acids. The V gene end was trimmed by 3 bases and the J gene end by 8 bases; junction bases not matched to a gene: 12. CDR1 is GTSNPN, CDR2 SVGIG, per germline (reference sequence). The CDR3 reads CAWSSRWDSKGYTF. CDR3 DNA sequence: TGTGCCTGGAGCAGTCGGTGGGACAGTAAAGGCTACACCTTC.

This chain uses TRBV7-3 with TRBJ2-1; 10 bases agree with TRBD2. The V gene's germline CDR1 is SGHTA and CDR2 FQGTGA. V was pared by 5 bases and J by 0 bases, with 13 bases of the junction left unmatched. This CDR3 has 19 residues. The CDR3 spells CASSVSASGSLSSYNEQFF. The DNA of the CDR3 is TGTGCCAGCAGCGTCAGTGCTAGCGGGAGCCTGAGCTCCTACAATGAGCAGTTCTTC. The whole variable domain, filled in from reference TRBV7-3 and TRBJ2-1, reads GAGVSQTPSNKVTEKGKYVELRCDPISGHTALYWYRQSLGQGPEFLIYFQGTGAADDSGLPNDRFFAVRPEGSVSTLKIQRTERGDSAVYLCASSVSASGSLSSYNEQFFGPGTRLTVL.

This clone has only a few counts. V is TRBV28 and J is TRBJ2-7; D call uncertain. This CDR3 region has 9 residues. The V end lost 10 bases, the J end lost 3 bases, and 4 bases lay between the germline ends. Germline V gene lookup returns CDR1 MDHEN and CDR2 SYDVKM. The CDR3 DNA is TGTGCCAACTACTACGAGCAGTACTTC. Its translation: CANYYEQYF.

In DNA, the CDR3 is TGTGCCAGCAGCTTAACGGACAGGGGCGGAGGCAATCAGCCCCAGCATTTT. Translated: CASSLTDRGGGNQPQHF. This chain uses TRBV7-2 with TRBJ1-5, with 9 bases that match TRBD1. V lost 2 bases to trimming and J lost 2 bases; unmatched junction nucleotides: 7. Germline CDR1 is SGHTA and CDR2 is FQGNSA. This CDR3 spans 17 amino acids.

The CDR3 spells CASSSKPNEQFF. CDR3 coding DNA: TGTGCCAGCAGCTCTAAGCCGAATGAGCAGTTCTTC. The chain recombines TRBV7-9 with TRBJ2-1; D gene unclear. Per the germline V gene, CDR1 is SEHNR and CDR2 is FQNEAQ (reference sequence). The length of the CDR3 is 12 residues. V was pared by 4 bases and J by 7 bases, with 8 bases between.

CDR3 protein: CASSTGGQDEKLFF. In DNA, the CDR3 is TGTGCCAGCAGTACAGGGGGGCAGGATGAAAAACTGTTTTTT. The chain recombines TRBV6-5 with TRBJ1-4, with TRBD1 matching 8 bases. V shed 5 bases, J shed 6 bases, and the junction held 5 bases outside the gene matches. Germline V CDR1 and CDR2: MNHEY, SVGAGI. The CDR3 runs to 14 residues.

The V gene is TRBV9, the J gene TRBJ1-1, with D possibly matching TRBD1 (6 bases). Looked up from germline, CDR1 is SGDLS and CDR2 is YYNGEE. CDR3 length: 17 residues. The V end lost 0 bases, the J end lost 4 bases, and 19 bases lay between the germline ends. CDR3 amino acids: CASSVDPGQFLSTEAFF. CDR3 DNA sequence: TGTGCCAGCAGCGTAGACCCGGGACAATTCTTGAGCACTGAAGCTTTCTTT.

This clone was seen a few times. CDR3 amino acids: CASSQSTYLALSYEQYF. The CDR3 DNA is TGTGCCAGCAGCCAATCCACCTACTTAGCGCTTTCCTACGAGCAGTACTTC. This sequence joins TRBV13 and TRBJ2-7; D is possibly TRBD2 (5 bases). V was clipped by 5 bases and J by 1 base, with 21 bases between them. From germline, CDR1 is PRHDT and CDR2 FYEKMQ (reference sequence). This CDR3 has 17 amino acids.

The chain combines TRBV11-3 with TRBJ2-2; tentatively, D is TRBD2 (6 bases). Germline-derived CDR1 and CDR2 are SGHNT and YENEEA. This CDR3 has 14 amino acids. V shed 5 bases and J shed 3 bases, with 10 bases lying between them. The CDR3 DNA follows: TGTGCCAGCAGCCCCGGGAGATACACCGGGGAGCTGTTTTTT. It translates to CASSPGRYTGELFF.

The rearrangement links TRBV11-2 to TRBJ1-5; possibly TRBD1 for D (5 bases). Germline V gene sequence: CDR1 SGHAT, CDR2 FQNNGV. This CDR3 is 16 amino acids long. Trimming shortened V by 4 bases and J by 0 bases, and 13 bases separated the two germline ends. The CDR3 DNA sequence: TGTGCCAGCAGCTCGACGGGACTCTTTAGCAATCAGCCCCAGCATTTT. This encodes CASSSTGLFSNQPQHF.

The chain joins TRBV5-4 to TRBJ2-3; 14 bases line up with TRBD2. V shed 5 bases, J shed 3 bases, and the junction held 8 bases outside the gene matches. The CDR3 has 17 amino acids. Germline assignment: CDR1 SGHNT and CDR2 YYREEE (reference sequence). CDR3 in amino acids: CASSYRLAGGLTDTQYF. The CDR3 region has the DNA TGTGCCAGCAGTTACCGACTAGCGGGAGGGTTGACAGATACGCAGTATTTT.

The chain links TRBV7-2 to TRBJ2-1, with TRBD2 identical over 14 bases. Per germline, CDR1 SGHTA and CDR2 FQGNSA. With V trimmed by 0 bases and J by 13 bases, 11 bases remained unmatched. The CDR3 runs to 17 residues. This CDR3 is CASSLAWGTSGSSGQFF. The CDR3 DNA reads as TGTGCCAGCAGCTTAGCCTGGGGGACTAGCGGGAGTTCCGGACAGTTCTTC.

The genes are TRBV3-1 (or the pseudogene TRBV3-2) and TRBJ1-5; possibly TRBD1 for D (6 bases). The CDR3 is made up of 14 amino acids. Germline CDR1 is LGHDT and CDR2 is YNNKEL (reference sequence). V lost 4 bases and J lost 7, with 14 bases in between. The DNA for the CDR3 is TGTGCCAGCAGCCCCCGGACAGTCAGGCAGCCCCAGCATTTT. As protein: CASSPRTVRQPQHF.